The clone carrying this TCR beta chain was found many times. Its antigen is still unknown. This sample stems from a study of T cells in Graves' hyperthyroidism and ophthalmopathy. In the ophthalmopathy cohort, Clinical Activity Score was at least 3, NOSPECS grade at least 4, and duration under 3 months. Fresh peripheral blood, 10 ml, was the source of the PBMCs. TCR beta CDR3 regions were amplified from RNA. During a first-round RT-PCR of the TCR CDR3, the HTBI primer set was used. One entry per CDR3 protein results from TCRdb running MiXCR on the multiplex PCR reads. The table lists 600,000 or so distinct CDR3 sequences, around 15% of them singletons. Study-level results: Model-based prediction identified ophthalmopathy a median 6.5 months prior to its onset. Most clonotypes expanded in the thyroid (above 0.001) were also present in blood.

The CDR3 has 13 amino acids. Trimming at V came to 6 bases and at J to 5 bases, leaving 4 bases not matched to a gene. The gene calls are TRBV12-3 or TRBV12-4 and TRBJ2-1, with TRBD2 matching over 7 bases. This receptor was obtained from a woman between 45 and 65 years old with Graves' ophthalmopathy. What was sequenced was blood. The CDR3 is CASRQSGDNEQFF. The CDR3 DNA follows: TGTGCCAGCAGGCAAAGCGGGGACAATGAGCAGTTCTTC.